These T cell receptor beta chains were read from a single sample in a study of blood T cell repertoires in COVID-19. Sequencing was performed with immunoSEQ multiplex PCR; in TCRdb, only in-frame clones are kept and a portion is missing. The sample has over 450,000 clones, roughly nine tenths seen once. The sample comprised peripheral blood. These receptors all stem from a woman between 45 and 60 years old with COVID-19, enrolled during active disease. Both conserved end residues are part of each CDR3.

V gene | CDR3 protein
TRBV18 | CASSATDPNSPLHF
TRBV19 | CASSIPGICYLVQGFATDTQYF
TRBV15 | CATVSGTSGGASEQFF
TRBV3-1/TRBV3-2 | CASSQWGEGEAFF
TRBV7-6 | CASSLLQGNGQPQHF
TRBV7-2 | CASRDPRGGRTGELFF
TRBV11-2 | CASSPDIGESRTEAFF
TRBV29-1 | CSVSTGSRNEKLFF
TRBV6-5 | CASSPLGVGQPQHF
TRBV19 | CATWGDRVGKLFF
TRBV6-5 | CASVWAGGSSYEQYF
TRBV5-5 | CASSLRGMNTEAFF
TRBV10-2 | CASRGHRGSYNEQFF
TRBV6-1 | CASSESRANTGELFF
TRBV7-9 | CASSPYGSPEAFF
TRBV7-9 | CASTDSTYEQYF
TRBV5-6 | CASSTEYGYTEAFF
TRBV3-1/TRBV3-2 | CASSQVRHSSYNEQFF
TRBV4-1 | CASSQYGGTAQFF
TRBV7-8 | CASSLPSRGDTQYF
TRBV6-5 | CASLRLGGPAYEQYF
TRBV30 | CAWGQGAEEQYF
TRBV12-3/TRBV12-4 | CASSISSTDTQYF
TRBV12-3/TRBV12-4 | CASRRTGYTEAFF
TRBV28 | CASSKIAGGYPSTDTQYF
TRBV19 | CASSIGSTGRNSPLHF
TRBV5-5 | CASRLMIETEAFF
TRBV5-6 | CASSLGGRTEAFF
TRBV18 | CASSPTLATGNEKLFF
TRBV12-3/TRBV12-4 | CASSFVSGQPQHF
TRBV7-8 | CASSFTGYGYTF
TRBV2 | CARRKGAENTEAFF
TRBV7-3 | CASSLGQGMNTEAFF
TRBV7-2 | CASSLEQGTDTQYF
TRBV1 | CTSSQVPGIFSGNTIYF
TRBV9 | CASSVEGAGTNTGELFF
TRBV15 | CATSRDPGTGSGYTF
TRBV6-5 | CASSSGQGLNYGYTF
TRBV5-4 | CASSLQGSGELFF
TRBV24-1 | CATSASTNEKLFF
TRBV6-5 | CASKYAYSGNTIYF
TRBV9 | CASSVDTGNYGYTF
TRBV6-1 | CASSGWGVAYNSPLHF
TRBV27 | CASSLVGGTYEQYF
TRBV10-1 | CASSEPGTGARNEQFF